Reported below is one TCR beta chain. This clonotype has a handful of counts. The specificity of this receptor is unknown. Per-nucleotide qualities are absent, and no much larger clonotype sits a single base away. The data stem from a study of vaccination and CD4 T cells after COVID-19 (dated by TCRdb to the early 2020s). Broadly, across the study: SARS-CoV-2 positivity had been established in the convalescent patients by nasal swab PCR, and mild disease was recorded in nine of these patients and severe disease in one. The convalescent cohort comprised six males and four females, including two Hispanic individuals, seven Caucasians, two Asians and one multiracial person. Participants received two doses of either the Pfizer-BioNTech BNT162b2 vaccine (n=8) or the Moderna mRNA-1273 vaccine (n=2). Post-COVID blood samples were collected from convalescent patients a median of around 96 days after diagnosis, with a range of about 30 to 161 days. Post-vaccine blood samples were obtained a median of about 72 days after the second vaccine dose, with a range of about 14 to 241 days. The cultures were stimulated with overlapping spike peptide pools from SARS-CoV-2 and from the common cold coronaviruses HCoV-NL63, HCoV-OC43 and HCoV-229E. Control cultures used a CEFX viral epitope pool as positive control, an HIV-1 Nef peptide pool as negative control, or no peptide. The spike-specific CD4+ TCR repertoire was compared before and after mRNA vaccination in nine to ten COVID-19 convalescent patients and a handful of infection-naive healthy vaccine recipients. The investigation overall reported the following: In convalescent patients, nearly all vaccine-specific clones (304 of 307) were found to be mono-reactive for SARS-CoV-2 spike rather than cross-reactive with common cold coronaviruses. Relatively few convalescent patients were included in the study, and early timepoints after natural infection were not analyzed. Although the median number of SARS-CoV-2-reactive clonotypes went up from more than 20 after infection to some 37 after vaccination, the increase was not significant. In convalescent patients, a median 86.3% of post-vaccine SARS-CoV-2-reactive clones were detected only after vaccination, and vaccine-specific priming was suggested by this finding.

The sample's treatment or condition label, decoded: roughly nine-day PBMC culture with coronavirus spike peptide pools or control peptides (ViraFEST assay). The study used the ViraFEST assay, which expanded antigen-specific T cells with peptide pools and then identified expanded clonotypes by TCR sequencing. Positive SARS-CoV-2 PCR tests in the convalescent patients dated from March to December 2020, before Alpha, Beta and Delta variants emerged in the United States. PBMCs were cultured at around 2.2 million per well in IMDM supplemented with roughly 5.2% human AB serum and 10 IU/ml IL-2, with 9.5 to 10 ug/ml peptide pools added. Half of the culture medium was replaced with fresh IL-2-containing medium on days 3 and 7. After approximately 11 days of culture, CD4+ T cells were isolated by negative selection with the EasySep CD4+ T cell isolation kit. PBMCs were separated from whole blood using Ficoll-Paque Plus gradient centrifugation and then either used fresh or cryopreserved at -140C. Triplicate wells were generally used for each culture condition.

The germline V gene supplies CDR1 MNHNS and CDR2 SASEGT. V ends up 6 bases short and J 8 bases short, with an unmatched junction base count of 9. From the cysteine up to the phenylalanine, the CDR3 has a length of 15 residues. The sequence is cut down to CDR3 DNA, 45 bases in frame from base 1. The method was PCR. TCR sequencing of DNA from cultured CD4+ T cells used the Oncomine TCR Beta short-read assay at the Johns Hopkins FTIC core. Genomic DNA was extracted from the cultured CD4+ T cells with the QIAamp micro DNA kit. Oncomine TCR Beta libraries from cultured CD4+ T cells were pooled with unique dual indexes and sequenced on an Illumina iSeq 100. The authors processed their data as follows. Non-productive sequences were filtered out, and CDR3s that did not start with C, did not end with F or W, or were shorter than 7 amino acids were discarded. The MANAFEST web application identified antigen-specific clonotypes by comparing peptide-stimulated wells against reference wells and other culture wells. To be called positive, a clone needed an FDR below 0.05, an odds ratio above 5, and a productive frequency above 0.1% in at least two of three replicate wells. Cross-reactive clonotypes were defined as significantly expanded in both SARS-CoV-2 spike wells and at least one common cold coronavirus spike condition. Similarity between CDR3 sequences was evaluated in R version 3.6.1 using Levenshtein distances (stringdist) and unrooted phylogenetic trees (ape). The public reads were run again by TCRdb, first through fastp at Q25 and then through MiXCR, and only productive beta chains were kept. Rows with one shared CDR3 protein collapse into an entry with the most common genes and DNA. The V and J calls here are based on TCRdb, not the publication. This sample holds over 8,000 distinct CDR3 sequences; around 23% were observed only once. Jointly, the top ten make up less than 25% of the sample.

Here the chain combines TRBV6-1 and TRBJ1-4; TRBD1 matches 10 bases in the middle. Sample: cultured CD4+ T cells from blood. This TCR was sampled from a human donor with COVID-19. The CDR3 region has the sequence CASRLRGQGGEKLFF. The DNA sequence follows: TGTGCCAGCAGATTAAGAGGACAGGGGGGGGAAAAACTGTTTTTT.